This TCR beta chain was retrieved from a study of beta chain features in type 1 diabetes. This clone was detected only a few times. The isolated RNA, all of it, was reverse transcribed, so expressed TCRB transcripts were what got sequenced. Sequencing was performed with immunoSEQ multiplex PCR; in TCRdb, only in-frame clones are kept and a portion is missing. The sample carries 350,000 or so clones, around 20% recorded once. Looked up from germline, CDR1 is KGHSH and CDR2 is LQKENI. This CDR3 has 13 residues. The V gene end was trimmed by 5 bases and the J gene end by 5 bases; junction bases not matched to a gene: 4. Researchers reported sorting CD4+ naive, central memory, regulatory and stem cell-like memory cells via CD45RO/CCR7/CD25/CD127/CD95/CD27.

The chain uses TRBV18 and TRBJ2-7, with 9 bases lining up with TRBD2. The receptor comes from a woman between 18 and 30 years old in good health. The sequenced sample consisted of naive CD4+ T cells from blood. The CDR3 sequence: CASSERGEDEQYF. The CDR3 DNA reads TGTGCCAGCTCAGAGCGGGGGGAAGACGAGCAGTACTTC. Looking up the rest from reference TRBV18 and TRBJ2-7 gives the full variable domain: NAGVMQNPRHLVRRRGQEARLRCSPMKGHSHVYWYRQLPEEGLKFMVYLQKENIIDESGMPKERFSAEFPKEGPSILRIQQVVRGDSAAYFCASSERGEDEQYFGPGTRLTVT.